This T cell receptor beta chain was documented in a study of cytomegalovirus exposure and HLA in healthy donors. It was with 60 Vbeta and 13 Jbeta primers that the PCR ran. TCRdb keeps only in-frame clones here, not all; method: immunoSEQ multiplex PCR. Among fewer than 200,000 clones, about four fifths were seen once, and the ten largest hold roughly 1.7%. Findings and limits, study-wide: An Asian-associated ancestry cluster reportedly showed fewer N-insertions than the approximately 700-donor mean in a later analysis.

The CDR3 is 15 residues long. The J segment lost 2 bases and the V segment lost 3 bases, leaving 7 bases of the junction unmatched. Germline V gene lookup returns CDR1 LNHDA and CDR2 SQIVND (reference sequence). This clone was detected once. No antigen is known for it. Material: PBMCs. The sequence derives from a man between 40 and 49 years old in good health and CMV-seropositive. V and J are TRBV19 and TRBJ2-7; 7 bases align to TRBD1. CDR3: CASSIEGQPTYEQYF. The CDR3 DNA reads as TGTGCCAGTAGTATCGAGGGACAGCCCACCTACGAGCAGTACTTC. Filled out from reference TRBV19 and TRBJ2-7, the complete variable domain reads DGGITQSPKYLFRKEGQNVTLSCEQNLNHDAMYWYRQDPGQGLRLIYYSQIVNDFQKGDIAEGYSVSREKKESFPLTVTSAQKNPTAFYLCASSIEGQPTYEQYFGPGTRLTVT.